This is a list of T cell receptor beta chains from one sample in a study of T cells in Graves' hyperthyroidism and ophthalmopathy. TCRdb processed the multiplex PCR reads anew with MiXCR; each CDR3 protein has one entry. The sample gives approximately 200,000 distinct CDR3 sequences, around 18% of which show up once; roughly 44% is in the top ten. Material for sequencing was blood. These receptors were taken from a man aged 35 to 55 with Graves' hyperthyroidism. CDR3s include the opening cysteine and the closing phenylalanine or tryptophan. The order of the fields is J gene, clone size, V gene, D gene, CDR3 DNA, CDR3 protein. The D gene is left open where the match is weak. Clone sizes are given selectively: once, few, many, or a class where the clone is expanded.

>TRBJ1-3|-|TRBV5-6|-
TGTGCCAGCAGCTCGCGAGGGGCGGGTATAGGAAACACCATATATTTT
CASSSRGAGIGNTIYF
>TRBJ2-3|many|TRBV20-1|-
TGCAGTGCTCCAGACGGGGGAGATACGCAGTATTTT
CSAPDGGDTQYF
>TRBJ1-4|many|TRBV30|-
TGTGCCTGGAACCCTAATAATGAAAAACTGTTTTTT
CAWNPNNEKLFF
>TRBJ2-2|-|TRBV24-1|-
TGTGCCACCGACCCAAGGAGGGGTCGGAACACCGGGGAGCTGTTTTTT
CATDPRRGRNTGELFF
>TRBJ2-2|many|TRBV20-1|-
TGCAGTGCTAGGCAGGGGTCTAACACCGGGGAGCTGTTTTTT
CSARQGSNTGELFF
>TRBJ2-1|many|TRBV9|-
TGTGCCAGCAGCACACAGAGTAGCGCCGAGCAGTTCTTC
CASSTQSSAEQFF
>TRBJ2-7|-|TRBV4-3|TRBD1
TGCGCCAGCAGCCAAGATAGGGACAGGGACCACGAGCAGTACTTC
CASSQDRDRDHEQYF
>TRBJ1-5|-|TRBV28|-
TGTGCCAGCAGTTTAGGTGGGTATGGGTCCCAGCATTTT
CASSLGGYGSQHF
>TRBJ2-1|many|TRBV30|-
TGTGCCTGGAGGCAGACAGGCTACAATGAGCAGTTCTTC
CAWRQTGYNEQFF
>TRBJ1-2|-|TRBV18|-
TGTGCCAGCTCACCGCCAGCGGGCCCGGTTGGCTACACCTTC
CASSPPAGPVGYTF
>TRBJ2-3|few|TRBV19|-
TGTGCCAGTAGTATTGAGGGGTTTACAGATACGCAGTATTTT
CASSIEGFTDTQYF
>TRBJ2-3|-|TRBV5-1|TRBD2
TGCGCCAGCAGCTTCTCGGGGGGAAACACAGATACGCAGTATTTT
CASSFSGGNTDTQYF
>TRBJ1-2|-|TRBV29-1|-
TGCAGCGTTGAAACGGGTTGGGATGGCTACACCTTC
CSVETGWDGYTF
>TRBJ1-1|-|TRBV5-1|TRBD1
TGCGCCAGCAGCTCTCGGACAGGTCCGAGCACTGAAGCTTTCTTT
CASSSRTGPSTEAFF
>TRBJ1-1|many|TRBV10-3|TRBD1
TGTGCCATCAGTGGCATCGGACAGGCAAATCGCCTGAACACTGAAGCTTTCTTT
CAISGIGQANRLNTEAFF
>TRBJ1-1|many|TRBV4-2|-
TGTGCCAGCAGTTCCAGGAACACTGAAGCTTTCTTT
CASSSRNTEAFF
>TRBJ2-3|many|TRBV11-2|TRBD1
TGTGCCAGCAGCGCTCTCCGGGACAGGGGCTTACGAAGCACAGATACGCAGTATTTT
CASSALRDRGLRSTDTQYF
>TRBJ2-7|many|TRBV18|-
TGTGCCAGCTCCCAGGACATGGCCTACGAGCAGTACTTC
CASSQDMAYEQYF
>TRBJ2-1|many|TRBV5-1|-
TGCGCCAGCAGCTCTTCCGGACTGTACAATGAGCAGTTCTTC
CASSSSGLYNEQFF
>TRBJ1-1|many|TRBV6-1|TRBD1
TGTGCCAGCAGGGGGACAGGGGTGGCTTTCTTT
CASRGTGVAFF
>TRBJ1-4|few|TRBV27|-
TGTGCCAGCAGTTTAGGGGCTGCTAATGAAAAACTGTTTTTT
CASSLGAANEKLFF
>TRBJ2-7|many|TRBV28|-
TGTGCCAGCAGCCCACCGGTACGGAACGAGCAGTACTTC
CASSPPVRNEQYF
>TRBJ2-7|many|TRBV13|TRBD1
TGTGCCAGCAGCCAAAGGGACAGCCGCTACGAGCAGTACTTC
CASSQRDSRYEQYF
>TRBJ1-2|many|TRBV6-2/TRBV6-3|-
TGTGCCAGCAGTTGGTCAAACTATGGCTACACCTTC
CASSWSNYGYTF
>TRBJ2-3|many|TRBV19|-
TGTGCCAGTAGTATTCGGCACACAGATACGCAGTATTTT
CASSIRHTDTQYF
>TRBJ2-2|many|TRBV20-1|TRBD2
TGCAGTGCTAGAGGAGCGGGGGGGATCGGCACCGGGGAGCTGTTTTTT
CSARGAGGIGTGELFF
>TRBJ1-1|-|TRBV30|-
TGTGCCTGGAGTGTATCCTCCCGACCGGGGGACACTGAAGCTTTCTTT
CAWSVSSRPGDTEAFF
>TRBJ2-2|-|TRBV2|-
TGTGCCAGCAGTCGAAGGGCCTATGGGCGGAACACCGGGGAGCTGTTTTTT
CASSRRAYGRNTGELFF
>TRBJ2-7|few|TRBV9|TRBD1
TGTGCCAGCAGCGCCAGACAGGGGGCCTACGAGCAGTACTTC
CASSARQGAYEQYF
>TRBJ1-2|few|TRBV7-9|-
TGTGCCAGCAGCTTAGGTGGCTACACCTTC
CASSLGGYTF
>TRBJ1-1|once|TRBV3-1|-
TGTGCCAGCAGCCTCTCTGGGGGGGATGAAGCTTTCTTT
CASSLSGGDEAFF
>TRBJ2-7|-|TRBV7-2|-
TGTGCCAGCAGCTCAAGGGACACCTCCTACGAGCAGTACTTC
CASSSRDTSYEQYF
>TRBJ1-2|many|TRBV28|-
TGTGCCAGCAGTTTATCCCTACCGGGACTCTATGGCTACACCTTC
CASSLSLPGLYGYTF
>TRBJ2-3|-|TRBV9|-
TGTGCCAGCAGCGTAGGGAGCTACAGCACAGATACGCAGTATTTT
CASSVGSYSTDTQYF
>TRBJ2-2|-|TRBV11-2|TRBD1
TGTGCCAGCAGCCCGCTACAGGGGGCGAACACCGGGGAGCTGTTTTTT
CASSPLQGANTGELFF